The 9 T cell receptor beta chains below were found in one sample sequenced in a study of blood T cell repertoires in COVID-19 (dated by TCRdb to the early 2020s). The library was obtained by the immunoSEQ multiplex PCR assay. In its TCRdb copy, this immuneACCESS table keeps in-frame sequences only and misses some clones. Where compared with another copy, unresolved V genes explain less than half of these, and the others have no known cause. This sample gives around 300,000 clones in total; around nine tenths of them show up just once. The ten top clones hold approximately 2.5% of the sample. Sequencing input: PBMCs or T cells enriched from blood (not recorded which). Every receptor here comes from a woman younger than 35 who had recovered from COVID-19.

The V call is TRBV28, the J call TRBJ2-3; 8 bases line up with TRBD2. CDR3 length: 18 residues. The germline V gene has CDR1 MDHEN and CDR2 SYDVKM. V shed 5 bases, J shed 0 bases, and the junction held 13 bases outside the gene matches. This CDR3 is CASSPSGGASRSTDTQYF. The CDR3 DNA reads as TGTGCCAGCAGTCCATCGGGGGGGGCTAGCCGGAGCACAGATACGCAGTATTTT.

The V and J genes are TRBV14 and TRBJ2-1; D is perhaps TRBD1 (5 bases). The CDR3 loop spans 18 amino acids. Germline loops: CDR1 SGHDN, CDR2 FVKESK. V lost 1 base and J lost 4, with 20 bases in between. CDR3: CASSQVGATGWRYNEQFF. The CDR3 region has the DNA TGTGCCAGCAGCCAAGTAGGTGCCACAGGCTGGCGGTACAATGAGCAGTTCTTC.

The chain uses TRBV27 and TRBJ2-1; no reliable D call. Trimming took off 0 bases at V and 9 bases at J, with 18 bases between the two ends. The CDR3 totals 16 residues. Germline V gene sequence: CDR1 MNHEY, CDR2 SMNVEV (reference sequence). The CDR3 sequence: CASSLSWLVLLGEQFF. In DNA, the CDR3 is TGTGCCAGCAGTTTATCTTGGCTAGTGCTCTTGGGTGAGCAGTTCTTC.

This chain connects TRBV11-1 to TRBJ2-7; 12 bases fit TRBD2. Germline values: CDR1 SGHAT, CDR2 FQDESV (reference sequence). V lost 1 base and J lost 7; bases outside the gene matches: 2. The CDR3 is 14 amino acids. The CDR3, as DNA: TGTGCCAGCAGCTTAGGACTAGCGGGAGATGAGCAGTACTTC. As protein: CASSLGLAGDEQYF.

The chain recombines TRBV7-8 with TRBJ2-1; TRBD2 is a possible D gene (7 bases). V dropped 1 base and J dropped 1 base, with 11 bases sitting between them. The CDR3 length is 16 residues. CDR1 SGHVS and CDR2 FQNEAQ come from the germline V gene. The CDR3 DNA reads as TGTGCCAGCAGCTTAGGGGGGAGGGGGTCCTACAATGAGCAGTTCTTC. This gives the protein CASSLGGRGSYNEQFF.

In DNA, the CDR3 is TGTGCCAGTAGTATCTTCTCACCGGGACACCAGAACACTGAAGCTTTCTTT. This gives the protein CASSIFSPGHQNTEAFF. The chain recombines TRBV19 with TRBJ1-1; a weak D match, TRBD1 (6 bases). V dropped 3 bases and J dropped 1 base, with 18 bases sitting between them. The CDR3 runs to 17 residues. CDR1 and CDR2 from the germline V gene are LNHDA and SQIVND (reference sequence).

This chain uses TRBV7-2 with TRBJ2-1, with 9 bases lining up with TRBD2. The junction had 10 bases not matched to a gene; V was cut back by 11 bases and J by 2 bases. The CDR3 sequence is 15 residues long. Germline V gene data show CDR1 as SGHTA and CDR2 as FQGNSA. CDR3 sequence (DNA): TGTGCCCCACCCCGCGGGGGGGAGGCCTACAATGAGCAGTTCTTC. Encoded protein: CAPPRGGEAYNEQFF.

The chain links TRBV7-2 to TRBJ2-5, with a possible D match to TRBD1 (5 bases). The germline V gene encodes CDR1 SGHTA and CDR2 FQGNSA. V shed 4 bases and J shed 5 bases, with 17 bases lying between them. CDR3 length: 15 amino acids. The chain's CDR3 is CASSSQPQGSETQYF. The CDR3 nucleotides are TGTGCCAGCAGCTCCCAGCCTCAGGGTTCGGAGACCCAGTACTTC.

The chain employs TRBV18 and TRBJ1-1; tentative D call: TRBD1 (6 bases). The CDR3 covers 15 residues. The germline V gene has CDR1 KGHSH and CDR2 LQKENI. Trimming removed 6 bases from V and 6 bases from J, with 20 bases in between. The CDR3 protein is CASSLPGGKGAEAFF. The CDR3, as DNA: TGTGCCAGCTCCCTTCCGGGGGGAAAGGGGGCTGAAGCTTTCTTT.